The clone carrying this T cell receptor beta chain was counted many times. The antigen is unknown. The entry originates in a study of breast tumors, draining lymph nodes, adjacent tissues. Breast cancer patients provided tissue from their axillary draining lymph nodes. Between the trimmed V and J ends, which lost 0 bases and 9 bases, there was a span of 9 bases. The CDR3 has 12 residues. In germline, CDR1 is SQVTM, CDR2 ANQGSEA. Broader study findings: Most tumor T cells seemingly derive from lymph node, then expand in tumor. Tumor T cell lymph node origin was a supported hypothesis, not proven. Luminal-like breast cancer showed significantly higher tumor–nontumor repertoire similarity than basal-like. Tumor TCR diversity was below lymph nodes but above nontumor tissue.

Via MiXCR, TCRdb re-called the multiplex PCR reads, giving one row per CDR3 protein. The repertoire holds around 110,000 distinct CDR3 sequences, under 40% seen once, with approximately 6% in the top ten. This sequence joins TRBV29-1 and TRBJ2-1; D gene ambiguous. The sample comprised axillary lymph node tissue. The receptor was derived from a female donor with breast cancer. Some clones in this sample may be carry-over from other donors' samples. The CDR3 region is CSVEDRTLEQFF. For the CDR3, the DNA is TGCAGCGTTGAAGATCGAACGCTTGAGCAGTTCTTC.